Sequencing of this T cell receptor (beta chain) was carried out in a study of spatial heterogeneity in lung cancer. Study-level information: Every unique TCR and UMI combination, on average, appeared more than ten times in raw reads.

About this clonotype: A much bigger clone sits one base away, suggesting this may be a read error. This beta chain lies outside the target of a library built for alpha chains; its clone size means little.

Individually, TCR cDNA molecules were each labelled with a unique molecular identifier. TCRdb ran MiXCR on the 5' RACE reads and lists one entry per CDR3 protein. The table shows approximately 650 distinct CDR3 sequences, with roughly 31% occurring only once. Time point reported: sample taken at primary tumor resection. Patients with untreated early-stage non-small cell lung cancer, numbering some 72, were the donors. The CDR3 consists of 16 residues. Germline loops: CDR1 SGHNT, CDR2 YYREEE (reference sequence). This receptor was taken from a male donor with early-stage non-small cell lung cancer. Sequencing used normal lung tissue next to the tumor, obtained at surgery. V usage is TRBV5-4 and J usage is TRBJ2-3; D possibly corresponds to TRBD2 (5 bases). The DNA of the CDR3 is TGTGCCAGCAGCTTTCGGAGGCTCGCGAGCACAGAAACGCAGTATTTT. Encoded protein: CASSFRRLASTETQYF.